This entry lists 29 T cell receptor beta chains sequenced from one sample in a study of T cells in Graves' hyperthyroidism and ophthalmopathy (dated by TCRdb to 2018 to 2020). Library preparation used multiplex PCR. The sequencer listed for this sample is Illumina HiSeq 2000. The TCR beta CDR3 regions were amplified from RNA transcripts. The first round of RT-PCR for the TCR CDR3 was performed with the HTBI primer set and the Qiagen OneStep RT-PCR kit. TCRdb reprocessed the public reads (quality trimming at Q25 with fastp, clone calling with MiXCR) and kept in-frame beta chains. Rows matching on CDR3 protein sequence are summarized as one entry with the most common DNA and genes. The table for this sample lists hundreds of thousands of distinct CDR3 sequences; 13% of them were counted only once. Over 8.5% of the sample is taken by the ten largest. Sequencing was performed on blood. These receptors were taken from a woman aged 18-29 years with Graves' hyperthyroidism.

This clonotype was found many times. The V gene is TRBV7-2, the J gene TRBJ2-3; TRBD2 matches 7 bases. J lost 1 base, V lost 5 bases, and 9 bases had no gene match. Germline V CDR1 and CDR2: SGHTA, FQGNSA. CDR3 length: 16 residues. The CDR3 reads CASSPVGGWGTDTQYF. For the CDR3, the DNA is TGTGCCAGCAGCCCGGTGGGGGGGTGGGGCACAGATACGCAGTATTTT.

The table lists this clonotype with many counts. The J gene is TRBJ1-2, the V gene TRBV7-9, with TRBD1 matching over 9 bases. Germline CDR1 is SEHNR and CDR2 is FQNEAQ (reference sequence). This CDR3 has 14 amino acids. V dropped 3 bases and J dropped 8; count of bases not matched to a gene: 7. The CDR3 reads CASSLSGTGNGYTF. CDR3 nucleotide sequence: TGTGCCAGCAGCTTGTCCGGGACAGGGAACGGCTACACCTTC.

This clonotype was picked up many times. The V and J genes are TRBV6-1 and TRBJ2-2; D possibly corresponds to TRBD1 (5 bases). Trimming left V 4 bases short and J 3 bases short, with 9 bases between. The CDR3 totals 14 residues. Germline V gene sequence: CDR1 MNHNS, CDR2 SASEGT. Written as DNA, the CDR3 is TGTGCCAGCAGTGGACAGAACTACACCGGGGAGCTGTTTTTT. Encoded protein: CASSGQNYTGELFF.

This clonotype was recorded many times. This chain links TRBV3-1 with TRBJ2-1; D not certain. The germline CDR1 and CDR2 sequences are LGHDT and YNNKEL (reference sequence). CDR3 size: 16 residues. Trimming stripped 0 bases from V and 0 bases from J, with 9 bases between. The CDR3 region is CASSQDQRFSYNEQFF. CDR3 nucleotides: TGTGCCAGCAGCCAAGATCAACGGTTCTCCTACAATGAGCAGTTCTTC.

This clonotype appeared many times. V and J are TRBV12-3 or TRBV12-4 and TRBJ2-7; D not resolved. There are 14 residues in the CDR3. The V end was cut by 2 bases, the J end by 0 bases, with 8 bases between. CDR3 residues: CASSLPQSSYEQYF. CDR3 DNA sequence: TGTGCCAGCAGTTTACCGCAGAGCTCCTACGAGCAGTACTTC.

This clonotype was picked up many times. The rearrangement uses TRBV28 and TRBJ1-2, with TRBD1 identical over 7 bases. The CDR3 consists of 14 residues. The germline V gene has CDR1 MDHEN and CDR2 SYDVKM. The V gene end was trimmed by 1 base and the J gene end by 5 bases; junction bases not matched to a gene: 4. This CDR3 is CASSLSAGGYGYTF. The CDR3 DNA follows: TGTGCCAGCAGTTTATCGGCAGGGGGTTATGGCTACACCTTC.

The chain combines TRBV9 with TRBJ2-5, with 7 bases lining up with TRBD1. The CDR3 is 15 residues long. V gave up 7 bases and J gave up 5 bases; unmatched junction bases: 14. CDR1 SGDLS and CDR2 YYNGEE come from the germline V gene. The CDR3 sequence: CASGIGDRGSETQYF. CDR3 in DNA: TGTGCCAGCGGGATTGGGGACAGAGGTTCTGAGACCCAGTACTTC.

The gene calls are TRBV28 and TRBJ1-2, with TRBD1 matching over 7 bases. The V gene end was trimmed by 6 bases and the J gene end by 6 bases; junction bases not matched to a gene: 1. CDR3 length: 11 amino acids. Germline CDR1 reads MDHEN; CDR2 reads SYDVKM. The chain's CDR3 is CASSQGDGYTF. In DNA, the CDR3 is TGTGCCAGCAGCCAGGGGGATGGCTACACCTTC.

The chain joins TRBV9 to TRBJ2-2; 7 bases fit TRBD2. The CDR3 spans 16 residues. CDR1 and CDR2 (germline): SGDLS, YYNGEE. V dropped 0 bases and J dropped 3; count of bases not matched to a gene: 5. The CDR3 DNA sequence: TGTGCCAGCAGCGTAGGCGGGAGCCCCGACACCGGGGAGCTGTTTTTT. It yields the protein CASSVGGSPDTGELFF.

This clonotype occurred a few times. This chain's CDR3 is CASSNRDSEGEQYF. CDR3 bases: TGTGCCAGCAGCAACCGGGACTCAGAAGGGGAGCAGTACTTC. The chain employs TRBV9 and TRBJ2-7, with D perhaps TRBD2 (6 bases). This CDR3 spans 14 amino acids. The germline CDR1 and CDR2 sequences are SGDLS and YYNGEE. Trimming left V 4 bases short and J 7 bases short, with 18 bases between. The full variable domain, with the rest looked up from reference TRBV9 and TRBJ2-7, is DSGVTQTPKHLITATGQRVTLRCSPRSGDLSVYWYQQSLDQGLQFLIQYYNGEERAKGNILERFSAQQFPDLHSELNLSSLELGDSALYFCASSNRDSEGEQYFGPGTRLTVT.

V is TRBV7-9 and J is TRBJ2-1; TRBD1 matches at 8 bases. CDR3 length equals 14 residues. The V gene's germline CDR1 is SEHNR and CDR2 FQNEAQ (reference sequence). The V gene end was trimmed by 7 bases and the J gene end by 0 bases; junction bases not matched to a gene: 2. CDR3 nucleotide sequence: TGTGCCAGCACTACAGGGGGCTCCTACAATGAGCAGTTCTTC. It codes for CASTTGGSYNEQFF.

The genes are TRBV5-6 and TRBJ1-1; the match to TRBD1 covers 9 bases. The germline gives CDR1 SGHDT, CDR2 YYEEEE. The V segment lost 0 bases and the J segment 1 base; nucleotides outside the gene matches: 7. CDR3 size: 17 residues. The CDR3 protein is CASSLAGQGIWNTEAFF. The CDR3 DNA is TGTGCCAGCAGCTTGGCGGGACAGGGCATTTGGAACACTGAAGCTTTCTTT.

This clonotype was observed at least ten times. The J gene is TRBJ2-3, the V gene TRBV28; D ambiguous. The CDR3 runs 11 residues. Germline-derived CDR1 and CDR2 are MDHEN and SYDVKM. Trimming left V 7 bases short and J 4 bases short, with 6 bases between. CDR3 nucleotides: TGTGCCAGCATCTCTCCAGATACGCAGTATTTT. It encodes CASISPDTQYF.

In its sample, this clonotype was seen many times. The chain joins TRBV28 to TRBJ2-2; D may match TRBD1 or TRBD2 (6 bases each). Between the trimmed V and J ends, which lost 5 bases and 7 bases, there was a span of 20 bases. Germline V gene sequence: CDR1 MDHEN, CDR2 SYDVKM. This CDR3 has 16 amino acids. CDR3: CASSPDWGALGGELFF. The CDR3 DNA reads as TGTGCCAGCAGTCCTGATTGGGGGGCGCTGGGCGGGGAGCTGTTTTTT.

The rearrangement uses TRBV7-8 and TRBJ2-1, with 7 bases fitting TRBD2. The CDR3 runs to 13 residues. Germline V lookup: CDR1 SGHVS, CDR2 FQNEAQ. The trim removed 6 bases at V and 8 bases at J, leaving 7 bases unmatched. DNA for the CDR3: TGTGCCAGCAGGCAGCGGGGTGGGGATGAGCAGTTCTTC. Its protein is CASRQRGGDEQFF.

This clonotype appeared many times. This chain uses TRBV28 with TRBJ1-3, with TRBD1 as a possible D gene (5 bases). Trimming took off 3 bases at V and 2 bases at J, with 14 bases between the two ends. The CDR3 has 16 amino acids. In germline, CDR1 is MDHEN, CDR2 SYDVKM. The CDR3 bases are TGTGCCAGCAGTTTTGTTATCGGGACGGCTGGAAACACCATATATTTT. This gives the protein CASSFVIGTAGNTIYF.

This clonotype was counted many times. The V gene is TRBV20-1, the J gene TRBJ1-4; TRBD1 matches at 7 bases. The junction had 8 bases not matched to a gene; V was cut back by 4 bases and J by 6 bases. The CDR3 covers 14 residues. Germline assignment: CDR1 DFQATT and CDR2 SNEGSKA (reference sequence). The CDR3 region is CSAKGQDLYEKLFF. The CDR3 DNA reads as TGCAGTGCTAAAGGACAGGATTTATATGAAAAACTGTTTTTT.

This clonotype came up many times. This chain uses TRBV30 with TRBJ1-5; 7 positions match TRBD1. The CDR3 is 13 residues long. Looked up from germline, CDR1 is GTSNPN and CDR2 is SVGIG (reference sequence). The trim removed 2 bases at V and 7 bases at J, leaving 5 bases unmatched. CDR3 DNA sequence: TGTGCCTGGAGTCGTCCAGGGGGACAGCCCCAGCATTTT. The encoded protein is CAWSRPGGQPQHF.

This clonotype was picked up many times. The chain joins TRBV6-2 or TRBV6-3 to TRBJ1-5; possible D gene TRBD1, 6 bases. The CDR3 runs to 18 residues. CDR1 and CDR2 from the germline V gene are MNHEY and SVGEGT. Trimming cost V 6 bases and J 0 bases, with 21 bases left between them. The CDR3 DNA sequence: TGTGCCAGCAGCGGAGCGGGACAAGTGATATATAGCAATCAGCCCCAGCATTTT. Translating it yields CASSGAGQVIYSNQPQHF.

The V gene is TRBV29-1, the J gene TRBJ1-2; the D gene is possibly TRBD1 (5 bases). The CDR3 is 13 amino acids. V was trimmed by 2 bases and J by 3 bases, leaving 10 bases between them. Germline V lookup: CDR1 SQVTM, CDR2 ANQGSEA. CDR3 protein: CSVEPREYYGYTF. In nucleotides, the CDR3 is TGCAGCGTTGAACCCAGGGAATACTATGGCTACACCTTC.

Ten or more counts support this clonotype. The V and J genes are TRBV20-1 and TRBJ2-3, with TRBD2 matching 9 bases. After removal of 5 bases from V and 6 bases from J, the junction contained 15 bases not matched to a gene. Germline V gene lookup returns CDR1 DFQATT and CDR2 SNEGSKA (reference sequence). The CDR3 spans 16 residues. CDR3: CSAWGFLAGDSDTQYF. The CDR3 nucleotides are TGCAGTGCTTGGGGGTTCTTAGCGGGAGATTCCGATACGCAGTATTTT.

This clonotype has at least ten counts. This chain connects TRBV28 to TRBJ2-3, with 8 bases aligning to TRBD2. V was pared by 2 bases and J by 6 bases, with 7 bases of the junction left unmatched. From germline, CDR1 is MDHEN and CDR2 SYDVKM. This CDR3 has 15 amino acids. In DNA, the CDR3 is TGTGCCAGCAGTTTAACGGGGACTAGTTTCGATACGCAGTATTTT. Protein: CASSLTGTSFDTQYF.

This clonotype has ten or more counts. The chain couples TRBV27 to TRBJ2-7; the match to TRBD1 covers 8 bases. CDR1 and CDR2 from the germline V gene are MNHEY and SMNVEV (reference sequence). The CDR3 sequence is 14 residues long. The V and J ends lost 5 bases and 6 bases, in that order; junction bases with no gene match: 9. As DNA, the CDR3 is TGTGCCAGCAGTCCAGGGGGCAGGGTCCCCGAGCAGTACTTC. Protein product: CASSPGGRVPEQYF.

This clonotype came up many times. The J gene is TRBJ2-5, the V gene TRBV14; D is undetermined. Germline CDR1 reads SGHDN; CDR2 reads FVKESK. The V end was cut by 0 bases, the J end by 5 bases, with 7 bases between. The CDR3 covers 13 residues. In DNA form, the CDR3 reads TGTGCCAGCAGCCAAGAAGGTTACGAGACCCAGTACTTC. Encoded protein: CASSQEGYETQYF. The full variable domain, in which reference TRBV14 and TRBJ2-5 provide the parts outside the CDR3, is EAGVTQFPSHSVIEKGQTVTLRCDPISGHDNLYWYRRVMGKEIKFLLHFVKESKQDESGMPNNRFLAERTGGTYSTLKVQPAELEDSGVYFCASSQEGYETQYFGPGTRLLVL.

This clonotype was detected only a few times. V usage is TRBV3-1 and J usage is TRBJ2-7; 11 bases map to TRBD2. Germline lookup yields CDR1 LGHDT and CDR2 YNNKEL (reference sequence). This CDR3 region has 14 residues. Germline trimming cut 4 bases from V and 3 bases from J; bases unmatched to any gene: 2. The CDR3 DNA is TGTGCCAGCAGCCGTACTAGCGGGGGCTACGAGCAGTACTTC. It is translated as CASSRTSGGYEQYF.

This clonotype appeared many times. The gene calls are TRBV7-2 and TRBJ1-3; 9 bases line up with TRBD1. This CDR3 is 15 amino acids long. J was trimmed by 0 bases and V by 8 bases; bases with no gene match: 5. The germline V gene has CDR1 SGHTA and CDR2 FQGNSA. The CDR3 sequence: CASSQGASSGNTIYF. The DNA for the CDR3 is TGTGCCAGCTCACAGGGGGCGAGCTCTGGAAACACCATATATTTT.

This clonotype was seen many times. This chain joins TRBV19 and TRBJ1-5, with no clear D. The V end lost 3 bases, the J end lost 7 bases, and 13 bases lay between the germline ends. Germline-derived CDR1 and CDR2 are LNHDA and SQIVND (reference sequence). The CDR3 runs to 14 residues. Here the CDR3 DNA reads TGTGCCAGTAGTATGTCGGAGAAAAGGCAGCCCCAGCATTTT. It is translated as CASSMSEKRQPQHF.

This clonotype was detected many times. The rearrangement uses TRBV24-1 and TRBJ1-2; D is ambiguous. V shed 5 bases and J shed 2 bases, with 8 bases lying between them. From germline, CDR1 is KGHDR and CDR2 SFDVKD. The CDR3 length is 13 residues. CDR3 DNA: TGTGCCACCAGTGTTGGACGAAACTATGGCTACACCTTC. Its protein product is CATSVGRNYGYTF.

This chain uses TRBV19 with TRBJ1-6; perhaps TRBD1 as D (5 bases). V dropped 5 bases and J dropped 8 bases, with 10 bases sitting between them. The germline V gene has CDR1 LNHDA and CDR2 SQIVND (reference sequence). The length of the CDR3 is 13 residues. Here the CDR3 DNA reads TGTGCCAGTAGTGTTGACAGTTATTCACCCCTCCACTTT. Translation: CASSVDSYSPLHF.